At least ten counts were recorded for the clone carrying this TCR beta chain. This specimen belongs to a study of early T cells in non-severe SARS-CoV-2 infection. CDR1 and CDR2 from the germline V gene are LGHNA and YNFKEQ. Between the trimmed V and J ends, which lost 1 base and 2 bases, there was a span of 9 bases. This CDR3 spans 14 amino acids. TCRdb itself ran the 5' RACE reads through MiXCR, one entry per CDR3 protein. Counted here are about 28,000 distinct CDR3 sequences, around 5% occurring once; the ten biggest clones make up more than 0.7%. The sequenced material came from whole blood. This TCR derives from an adult who was a healthcare worker with PCR-confirmed SARS-CoV-2 infection or an uninfected control (not recorded which). This sequence joins TRBV4-2 and TRBJ2-7; D gene ambiguous. CDR3 in DNA: TGTGCCAGCAGCCAAGGTCAGGTCGCCTACGAGCAGTACTTC. It yields the protein CASSQGQVAYEQYF.